This TCR beta chain stems from a study of blood T cell repertoires in COVID-19. Study details: Researchers got acute and convalescent COVID-19 samples from the United States, Italy and Spain.

Per the original data handling: From reference gene primer amplification, estimates of nucleated cell counts were derived. Assay: immunoSEQ multiplex PCR; the TCRdb copy retains only in-frame clones and omits some. D and trimming were read from the DNA, whereas the V and J calls and clone size are those reported in that table. The table lists 130,000 to 150,000 clones, about 85% of them singletons. The trim removed 4 bases at V and 6 bases at J, leaving 6 bases unmatched. CDR3 size: 16 residues. Germline CDR1 reads MNHNS; CDR2 reads SASEGT. Sequenced sample: peripheral blood. The source of this sequence is a human donor in a cohort sampled during active COVID-19. The genes are TRBV6-1 and TRBJ2-1, with 13 bases lining up with TRBD2. Here the CDR3 DNA reads TGTGCCAGCAGTGGAACTAGCGGGGGGGCCGGCAATGAGCAGTTCTTC. Protein product: CASSGTSGGAGNEQFF.